This T cell receptor (beta chain) comes out of a study of blood T cell repertoires in COVID-19. As originally analysed: Nucleated cell counts were estimated from reference gene primer amplification. Clones were sequenced by immunoSEQ multiplex PCR, and TCRdb holds only the in-frame ones, with some missing. The V and J calls and clone size were taken over from that table, and D and trimming were inferred from the DNA. The sample consists of fewer than 250,000 clones, around 83% of them appearing once. Material: peripheral blood. The clonotype comes from a woman between 50 and 59 years old with acute or convalescent COVID-19.

CDR3: CASGGGSELGYTDTQYF. The CDR3 DNA is TGTGCCAGCGGGGGGGGTTCGGAGTTGGGTTACACAGATACGCAGTATTTT. The chain links TRBV5-4 to TRBJ2-3, with 7 bases aligning to TRBD2. The length of the CDR3 is 17 residues. Per the germline V gene, CDR1 is SGHNT and CDR2 is YYREEE (reference sequence). V trimming: 7 bases; J trimming: 2 bases; junction bases outside the gene matches: 16.